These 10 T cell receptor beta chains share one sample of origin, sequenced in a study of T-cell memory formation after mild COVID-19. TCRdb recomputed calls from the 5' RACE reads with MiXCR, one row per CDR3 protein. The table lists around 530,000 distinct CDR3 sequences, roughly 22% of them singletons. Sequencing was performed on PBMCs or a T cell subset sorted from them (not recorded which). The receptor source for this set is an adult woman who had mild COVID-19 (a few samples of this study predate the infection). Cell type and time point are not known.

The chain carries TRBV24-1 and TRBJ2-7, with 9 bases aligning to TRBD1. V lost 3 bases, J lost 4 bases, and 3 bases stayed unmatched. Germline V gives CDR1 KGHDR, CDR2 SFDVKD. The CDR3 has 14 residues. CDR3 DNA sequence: TGTGCCACCAGTGATGGACAGGGGCTATACGAGCAGTACTTC. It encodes CATSDGQGLYEQYF.

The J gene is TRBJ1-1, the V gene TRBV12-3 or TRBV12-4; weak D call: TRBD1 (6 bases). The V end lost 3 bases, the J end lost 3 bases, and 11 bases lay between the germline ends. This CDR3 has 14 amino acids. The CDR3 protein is CASSFGGRDTEAFF. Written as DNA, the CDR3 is TGTGCCAGCAGTTTCGGGGGGCGCGACACTGAAGCTTTCTTT.

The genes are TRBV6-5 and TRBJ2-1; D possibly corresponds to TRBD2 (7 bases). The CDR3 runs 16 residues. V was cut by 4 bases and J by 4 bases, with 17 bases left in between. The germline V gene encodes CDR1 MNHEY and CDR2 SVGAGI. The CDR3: CASSSLGGGHYNEQFF. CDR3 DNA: TGTGCCAGCAGTTCTCTGGGGGGGGGCCATTACAATGAGCAGTTCTTC.

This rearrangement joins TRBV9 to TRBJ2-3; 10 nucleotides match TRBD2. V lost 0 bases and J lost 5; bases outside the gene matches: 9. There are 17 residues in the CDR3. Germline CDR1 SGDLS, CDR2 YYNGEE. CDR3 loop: CASSVGLAGALGDTQYF. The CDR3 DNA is TGTGCCAGCAGCGTAGGTCTAGCGGGGGCCCTCGGAGATACGCAGTATTTT.

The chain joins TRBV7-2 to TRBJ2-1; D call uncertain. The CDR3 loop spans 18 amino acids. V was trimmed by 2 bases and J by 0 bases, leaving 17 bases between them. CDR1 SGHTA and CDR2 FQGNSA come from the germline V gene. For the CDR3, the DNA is TGTGCCAGCAGCTTACAACCCCTCACTAAGAGCTCCTACAATGAGCAGTTCTTC. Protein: CASSLQPLTKSSYNEQFF.

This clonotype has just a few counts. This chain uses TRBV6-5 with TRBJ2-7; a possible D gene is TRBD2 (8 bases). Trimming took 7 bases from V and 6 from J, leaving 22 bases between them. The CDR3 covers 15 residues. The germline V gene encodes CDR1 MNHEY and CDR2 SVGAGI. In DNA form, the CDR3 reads TGTGCCAGCAACTTCGGGGGGGACAGTTGGAGCGAGCAGTACTTC. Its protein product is CASNFGGDSWSEQYF.

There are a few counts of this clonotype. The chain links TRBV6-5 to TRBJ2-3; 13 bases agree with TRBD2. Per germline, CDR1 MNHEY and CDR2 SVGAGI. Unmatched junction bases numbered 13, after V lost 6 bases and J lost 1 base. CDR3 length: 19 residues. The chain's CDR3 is CASRGQTSGRRRGTDTQYF. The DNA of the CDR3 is TGTGCCAGCAGAGGACAGACTAGCGGGAGGAGGAGGGGCACAGATACGCAGTATTTT.

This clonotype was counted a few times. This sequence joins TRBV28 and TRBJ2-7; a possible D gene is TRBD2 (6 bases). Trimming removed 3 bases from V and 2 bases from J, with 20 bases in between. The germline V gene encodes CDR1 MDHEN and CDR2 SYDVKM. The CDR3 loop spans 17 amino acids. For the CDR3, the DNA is TGTGCCAGCAGTTTGGGGGGATCCACGACGCTTACCTACGAGCAGTACTTC. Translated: CASSLGGSTTLTYEQYF.

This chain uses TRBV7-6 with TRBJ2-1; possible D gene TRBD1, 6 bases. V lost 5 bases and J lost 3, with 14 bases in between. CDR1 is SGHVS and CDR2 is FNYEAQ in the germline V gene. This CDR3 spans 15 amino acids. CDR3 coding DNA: TGTGCCAGCAGCCCGGAGACAGGATTCTACAATGAGCAGTTCTTC. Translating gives CASSPETGFYNEQFF.

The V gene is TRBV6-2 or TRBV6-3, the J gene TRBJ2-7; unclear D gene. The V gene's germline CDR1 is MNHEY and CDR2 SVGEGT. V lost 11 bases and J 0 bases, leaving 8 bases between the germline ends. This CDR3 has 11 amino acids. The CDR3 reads CAEERSYEQYF. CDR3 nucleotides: TGTGCCGAGGAGCGCTCCTACGAGCAGTACTTC.